A single sample is the source of the 16 T cell receptor beta chains below, sequenced in a study of Ad26.COV2.S vaccination and SARS-CoV-2 variants. Documented treatment: around 19 received Ad26.COV2.S at low or high dose, single or two shots; about 5 received placebo; per-sample allocation not given. Collection of samples fell on day 63 after the first vaccine or placebo injection. Libraries were prepared by immunoSEQ multiplex PCR; TCRdb keeps only in-frame clonotypes and omits some of them. The sample holds some 330,000 clones, roughly 90% seen once. Sequenced material: peripheral blood, taken in a trial of Ad26.COV2.S vaccine versus placebo. Receptors originate from a person between 18 and 65 years old who received the Ad26.COV2.S COVID-19 vaccine or a placebo.

The chain carries TRBV7-9 and TRBJ2-5; the D is unclear. CDR3 size: 12 residues. V lost 5 bases and J 1 base, leaving 5 bases between the germline ends. Germline assignment: CDR1 SEHNR and CDR2 FQNEAQ (reference sequence). The chain's CDR3 is CASSPLQETQYF. The CDR3 DNA reads TGTGCCAGCAGCCCACTCCAAGAGACCCAGTACTTC.

V gene TRBV13 combines with J gene TRBJ1-3; D might be TRBD1 (5 bases). Trimming left V 5 bases short and J 1 base short, with 21 bases between. CDR1 and CDR2 from the germline V gene are PRHDT and FYEKMQ (reference sequence). The CDR3 runs 18 residues. CDR3 sequence: CASSKGPLRASSGNTIYF. The CDR3 DNA is TGTGCCAGCAGCAAGGGACCCCTGAGGGCGTCATCTGGAAACACCATATATTTT.

This chain connects TRBV10-1 to TRBJ2-7; 8 positions agree with TRBD1. Germline trimming cut 6 bases from V and 5 bases from J; bases unmatched to any gene: 9. Germline assignment: CDR1 WNHNN and CDR2 SYGVQD (reference sequence). This CDR3 region has 14 residues. The CDR3 region is CASSGSTGVHEQYF. CDR3 coding DNA: TGCGCCAGCAGCGGATCGACAGGGGTCCACGAGCAGTACTTC.

Only one count was recorded for this clone. V is TRBV5-5 and J is TRBJ1-2, with a tentative D call TRBD1 (6 bases). The germline V gene has CDR1 SGHKS and CDR2 YYEKEE (reference sequence). The CDR3 consists of 15 residues. V was trimmed by 4 bases and J by 2 bases, leaving 15 bases between them. The CDR3 loop is CASSPSLDRNYGYTF. The CDR3 coding sequence is TGTGCCAGCAGCCCCTCTTTAGACAGGAACTATGGCTACACCTTC.

The rearrangement joins TRBV7-9 to TRBJ1-1; 7 positions match TRBD1. With 5 bases clipped from V and 6 bases from J, the junction kept 9 bases outside the gene matches. Germline loops: CDR1 SEHNR, CDR2 FQNEAQ (reference sequence). This CDR3 spans 14 amino acids. The CDR3 loop reads CASSGQEAYPEAFF. CDR3 nucleotides: TGTGCCAGCAGCGGACAGGAAGCTTACCCTGAAGCTTTCTTT.

The count of this clone is one. The V and J genes are TRBV13 and TRBJ2-2; tentative D call: TRBD2 (6 bases). This CDR3 is 16 amino acids long. Trimming removed 5 bases at V and 3 bases at J, with 16 bases between. Per germline, CDR1 PRHDT and CDR2 FYEKMQ (reference sequence). The CDR3 region has the DNA TGTGCCAGCAGCCTGGGACTTCGAGAGGACACCGGGGAGCTGTTTTTT. It specifies CASSLGLREDTGELFF.

This clone came up a few times. J is TRBJ2-7 and V is TRBV27, with 13 bases fitting TRBD2. From germline, CDR1 is MNHEY and CDR2 SMNVEV (reference sequence). The trim removed 7 bases at V and 4 bases at J, leaving 7 bases unmatched. CDR3 length: 15 amino acids. In DNA, the CDR3 is TGTGCCAGCAAGGAATGGACTAGCGGGGGTTACGAGCAGTACTTC. Translated, it gives CASKEWTSGGYEQYF.

The rearrangement uses TRBV18 and TRBJ1-1; 9 bases line up with TRBD1. The CDR3 sequence is 13 residues long. Looked up from germline, CDR1 is KGHSH and CDR2 is LQKENI. The V gene end was trimmed by 5 bases and the J gene end by 4 bases; junction bases not matched to a gene: 2. DNA of the CDR3: TGTGCCAGCTCAGTGGACAGGGGCACTGAAGCTTTCTTT. Its protein product is CASSVDRGTEAFF.

V gene TRBV5-4 combines with J gene TRBJ1-1; D perhaps matches TRBD1 (6 bases). The CDR3 extends over 16 amino acids. The ends were cut back, 6 bases at V and 0 bases at J, with 18 bases in the middle. Germline assignment: CDR1 SGHNT and CDR2 YYREEE (reference sequence). The CDR3 region has the DNA TGTGCCAGCATACACACTAAAGGACAGCTGAACACTGAAGCTTTCTTT. Amino acid sequence: CASIHTKGQLNTEAFF.

This chain connects TRBV14 to TRBJ2-5, with 7 bases identical to TRBD1. V lost 4 bases to trimming and J lost 5 bases; unmatched junction nucleotides: 7. Germline lookup yields CDR1 SGHDN and CDR2 FVKESK. There are 14 residues in the CDR3. This CDR3 is CASSLRQGVETQYF. In DNA form, the CDR3 reads TGTGCCAGCAGCCTAAGACAGGGAGTGGAGACCCAGTACTTC.

V usage is TRBV5-6 and J usage is TRBJ1-5, with a tentative D call TRBD1 (5 bases). Germline V CDR1 and CDR2: SGHDT, YYEEEE. Trimming removed 1 base from V and 6 bases from J, with 11 bases in between. The CDR3 contains 14 residues. CDR3 coding DNA: TGTGCCAGCAGCTTGCGGGGGATCAGTCAGCCCCAGCATTTT. Its protein product is CASSLRGISQPQHF.

This chain connects TRBV4-3 to TRBJ1-2, with D unclear. The CDR3 totals 15 residues. The ends were cut back, 4 bases at V and 2 bases at J, with 14 bases in the middle. Per germline, CDR1 LGHNA and CDR2 YSLEER. As DNA, the CDR3 is TGCGCCAGCAGCCTCAACAGTGGGATAAACTATGGCTACACCTTC. It translates to CASSLNSGINYGYTF.

The V call is TRBV30, the J call TRBJ1-2, with D unresolved. The CDR3 sequence is 12 residues long. Germline values: CDR1 GTSNPN, CDR2 SVGIG (reference sequence). Trimming removed 8 bases from V and 7 bases from J, with 17 bases in between. Here the CDR3 reads CASKGPQRGYTF. The CDR3 DNA follows: TGTGCCAGCAAGGGTCCACAACGTGGCTACACCTTC.

The rearrangement joins TRBV11-3 to TRBJ1-1; 10 bases are a match to TRBD1. J lost 0 bases, V lost 4 bases, and 11 bases had no gene match. CDR1 and CDR2 (germline): SGHNT, YENEEA. This CDR3 contains 18 residues. CDR3 sequence reads: CASSSGGQGVKMNTEAFF. The CDR3 DNA is TGTGCCAGCAGCTCAGGAGGACAGGGGGTTAAAATGAACACTGAAGCTTTCTTT. The complete variable domain, with remaining parts taken from reference TRBV11-3 and TRBJ1-1, reads EAGVVQSPRYKIIEKKQPVAFWCNPISGHNTLYWYLQNLGQGPELLIRYENEEAVDDSQLPKDRFSAERLKGVDSTLKIQPAELGDSAVYLCASSSGGQGVKMNTEAFFGQGTRLTVV.

This clone was found a few times. The chain employs TRBV7-8 and TRBJ1-2; D is undetermined. This CDR3 has 17 amino acids. The germline V and J ends were trimmed by 4 bases and 0 bases, with 18 bases remaining between them. Germline values: CDR1 SGHVS, CDR2 FQNEAQ. The CDR3 is CASSSVYLDTANYGYTF. CDR3 coding DNA: TGTGCCAGCAGCTCCGTTTATTTAGACACAGCTAACTATGGCTACACCTTC.

The V call is TRBV4-2, the J call TRBJ1-2, with unresolved D. The CDR3 sequence is 14 residues long. Looked up from germline, CDR1 is LGHNA and CDR2 is YNFKEQ. Trimming took 5 bases from V and 5 from J, leaving 15 bases between them. The CDR3 loop is CASSFELTQYGYTF. In DNA, the CDR3 is TGTGCCAGCAGCTTCGAGCTTACACAATATGGCTACACCTTC.